A single sample is the source of the 7 T cell receptor beta chains below, sequenced in a study of blood T cell repertoires in COVID-19. Produced via immunoSEQ multiplex PCR; TCRdb's table is partial and in-frame only. The repertoire has 150,000 to 200,000 clones, 75% to 80% of them found once; the top ten carry roughly 28%. Sequenced sample: peripheral blood. All receptors derive from a woman aged 70-85 years with acute or convalescent COVID-19.

This clone came up once. The J gene is TRBJ1-2, the V gene TRBV29-1; TRBD1 might be the D (6 bases). Germline V gene sequence: CDR1 SQVTM, CDR2 ANQGSEA. The CDR3 has 16 amino acids. V was pared by 8 bases and J by 6 bases, with 28 bases between. The CDR3 loop reads CSSIDQGSGAANGYTF. In DNA, the CDR3 is TGCAGCAGCATTGATCAGGGGAGCGGGGCCGCAAATGGCTACACCTTC.

The CDR3 DNA reads as TGTGCCACCGGGGGTTTCCGGAACTATGGCTACACCTTC. Translation gives CATGGFRNYGYTF. The V and J genes are TRBV2 and TRBJ1-2; perhaps TRBD1 as D (5 bases). Trimming left V 10 bases short and J 2 bases short, with 14 bases between. The germline V gene encodes CDR1 SNHLY and CDR2 FYNNEI. The CDR3 contains 13 residues. The full variable domain, in which reference TRBV2 and TRBJ1-2 provide the parts outside the CDR3, is EPEVTQTPSHQVTQMGQEVILRCVPISNHLYFYWYRQILGQKVEFLVSFYNNEISEKSEIFDDQFSVERPDGSNFTLKIRSTKLEDSAMYFCATGGFRNYGYTFGSGTRLTVV.

This clone is a singleton in its sample. V and J are TRBV7-8 and TRBJ2-1; D perhaps matches TRBD1 (5 bases). CDR3 length: 15 residues. Per the germline V gene, CDR1 is SGHVS and CDR2 is FQNEAQ. V lost 5 bases and J lost 2, with 13 bases in between. The CDR3 protein is CASSSYRLPYNEQFF. The CDR3 DNA follows: TGTGCCAGCAGCAGCTACAGGTTACCCTACAATGAGCAGTTCTTC.

V is TRBV4-2 and J is TRBJ2-7; D is possibly TRBD2 (6 bases). Trimming pared 7 bases from V and 1 base from J, leaving 26 bases between. Germline V lookup: CDR1 LGHNA, CDR2 YNFKEQ. The CDR3 runs 18 residues. CDR3 DNA sequence: TGTGCCAGCACCGAAAGAGCGGGCCACCCGACACAATCCTACGAGCAGTACTTC. Residues: CASTERAGHPTQSYEQYF.

This clone occurred a few times. The chain recombines TRBV3-1 (or the pseudogene TRBV3-2) with TRBJ1-1; TRBD1 aligns across 7 bases. CDR1 is LGHDT and CDR2 is YNNKEL in the germline V gene (reference sequence). Trimming at V came to 2 bases and at J to 4 bases, leaving 4 bases not matched to a gene. This CDR3 has 14 amino acids. Here the CDR3 DNA reads TGTGCCAGCAGCCAACCGTCAGGGGGCACTGAAGCTTTCTTT. It encodes CASSQPSGGTEAFF.

This chain uses TRBV12-5 with TRBJ2-5; 7 bases match TRBD2. V lost 11 bases to trimming and J lost 0 bases; unmatched junction nucleotides: 15. The germline V gene encodes CDR1 LGHNT and CDR2 FRNRAP. This CDR3 comprises 16 residues. This CDR3 is CASKRGGLLYQETQYF. CDR3 DNA sequence: TGTGCTTCTAAAAGGGGAGGGCTGCTGTACCAAGAGACCCAGTACTTC.

This clone was recorded only once. The genes are TRBV19 and TRBJ2-2; 9 bases are shared with TRBD2. Unmatched junction bases numbered 11, after V lost 5 bases and J lost 7 bases. CDR1 is LNHDA and CDR2 is SQIVND in the germline V gene (reference sequence). The length of the CDR3 is 16 residues. CDR3 DNA: TGTGCCAGTAGTCCCCAGGCGGGAGCGGGGGGCGGGGAGCTGTTTTTT. Residues: CASSPQAGAGGGELFF.